One T cell receptor beta chain is described in this entry. Its specificity is not known. The data were obtained in a study of shared clonotypes between healthy human individuals. About the research overall: Sampling drew on donors who were a couple of women and a few men aged 18 to 49. General study results and limits: Clonotype sharing across donors was expected to vary with sequencing depth. Estimated richness was generally greater in naive than memory subsets.

Original methodology: Filtering differed for immunoSEQ, which gave only junction sequences without quality scores. The repertoire was sequenced with immunoSEQ multiplex PCR; TCRdb's copy has only in-frame clones and lacks some. V, J and clone size derive from that table, while D and trimming were established from the DNA sequence. This sample yields approximately 1,500,000 clones, of which 95% to 99% are seen a single time; roughly 0.4% belongs to the top ten. The CDR3 runs 13 residues. CDR1 is SGDLS and CDR2 is YYNGEE in the germline V gene. V lost 0 bases to trimming and J lost 6 bases; unmatched junction nucleotides: 2.

Material for sequencing was naive CD4+ T cells sorted from blood. Specified subset: CD45RA+ positively selected. The TCR originated in a man aged 25 to 40 in good health. The chain recombines TRBV9 with TRBJ1-2; 7 nucleotides match TRBD1. The CDR3 sequence is CASSVGRGDGYTF. CDR3 bases: TGTGCCAGCAGCGTAGGCAGGGGGGATGGCTACACCTTC.